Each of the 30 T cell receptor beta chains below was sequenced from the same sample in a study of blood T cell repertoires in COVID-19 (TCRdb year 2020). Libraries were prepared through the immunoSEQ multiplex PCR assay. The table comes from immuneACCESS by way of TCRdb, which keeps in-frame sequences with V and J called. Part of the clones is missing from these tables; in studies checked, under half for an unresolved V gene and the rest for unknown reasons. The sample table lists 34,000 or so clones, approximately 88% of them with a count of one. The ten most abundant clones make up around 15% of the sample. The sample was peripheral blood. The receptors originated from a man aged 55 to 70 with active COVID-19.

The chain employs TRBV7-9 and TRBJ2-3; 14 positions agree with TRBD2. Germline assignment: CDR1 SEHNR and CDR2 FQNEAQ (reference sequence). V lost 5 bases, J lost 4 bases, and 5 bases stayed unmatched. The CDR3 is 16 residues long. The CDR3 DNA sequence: TGTGCCAGCAGCCCGGGACTAGCGGGAGTCGCAGATACGCAGTATTTT. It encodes CASSPGLAGVADTQYF.

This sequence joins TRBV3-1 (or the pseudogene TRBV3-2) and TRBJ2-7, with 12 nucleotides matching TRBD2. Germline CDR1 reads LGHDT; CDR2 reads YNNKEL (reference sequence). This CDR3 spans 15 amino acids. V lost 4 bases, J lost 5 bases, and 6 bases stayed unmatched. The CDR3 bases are TGTGCCAGCAGCCCACCGGGACTAGCGGGCCACGAGCAGTACTTC. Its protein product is CASSPPGLAGHEQYF.

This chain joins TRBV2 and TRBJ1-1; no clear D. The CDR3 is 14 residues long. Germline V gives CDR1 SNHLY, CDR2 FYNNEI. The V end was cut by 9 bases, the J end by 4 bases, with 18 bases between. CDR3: CASGSRGSGTEAFF. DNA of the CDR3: TGTGCCAGTGGATCCCGAGGGAGCGGCACTGAAGCTTTCTTT.

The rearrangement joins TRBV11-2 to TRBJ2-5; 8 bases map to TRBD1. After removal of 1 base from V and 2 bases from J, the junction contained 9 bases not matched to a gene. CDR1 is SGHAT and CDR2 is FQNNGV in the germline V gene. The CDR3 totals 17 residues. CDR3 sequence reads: CASSLVGQALGQETQYF. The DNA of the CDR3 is TGTGCCAGCAGCTTAGTGGGACAGGCATTAGGGCAAGAGACCCAGTACTTC.

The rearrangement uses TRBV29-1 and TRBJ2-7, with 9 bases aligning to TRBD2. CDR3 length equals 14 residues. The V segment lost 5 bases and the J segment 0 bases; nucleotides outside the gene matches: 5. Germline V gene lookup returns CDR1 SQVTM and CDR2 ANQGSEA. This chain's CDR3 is CSVYSGRSSYEQYF. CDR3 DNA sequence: TGCAGCGTTTACAGCGGGAGGAGCTCCTACGAGCAGTACTTC.

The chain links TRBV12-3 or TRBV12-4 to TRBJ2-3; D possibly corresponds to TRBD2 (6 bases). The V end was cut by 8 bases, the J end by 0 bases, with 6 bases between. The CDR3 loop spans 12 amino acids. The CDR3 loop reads CASGTSTDTQYF. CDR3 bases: TGTGCCAGCGGGACTAGCACAGATACGCAGTATTTT.

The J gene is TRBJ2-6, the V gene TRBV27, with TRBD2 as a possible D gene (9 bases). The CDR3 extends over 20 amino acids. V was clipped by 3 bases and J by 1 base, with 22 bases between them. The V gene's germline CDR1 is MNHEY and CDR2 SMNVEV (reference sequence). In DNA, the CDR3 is TGTGCCAGCAGTTTGCGTCAGGGGGCGACTAGCGGATCTGGGGCCAACGTCCTGACTTTC. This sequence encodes CASSLRQGATSGSGANVLTF.

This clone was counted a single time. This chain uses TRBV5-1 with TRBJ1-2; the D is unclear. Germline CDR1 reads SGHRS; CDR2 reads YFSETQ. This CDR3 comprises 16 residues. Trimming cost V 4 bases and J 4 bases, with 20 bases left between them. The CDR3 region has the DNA TGCGCCAGCAGCGGCACAAACAGCCCTATCCTCTATGGCTACACCTTC. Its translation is CASSGTNSPILYGYTF.

In nucleotides, the CDR3 is TGCGCCAGTGGGGGGTCCCAAGAGACCCAGTACTTC. It specifies CASGGSQETQYF. The V call is TRBV10-2, the J call TRBJ2-5, with a possible D match to TRBD2 (6 bases). Germline lookup yields CDR1 WSHSY and CDR2 SAAADI. The CDR3 covers 12 residues. V lost 9 bases and J 1 base, leaving 9 bases between the germline ends.

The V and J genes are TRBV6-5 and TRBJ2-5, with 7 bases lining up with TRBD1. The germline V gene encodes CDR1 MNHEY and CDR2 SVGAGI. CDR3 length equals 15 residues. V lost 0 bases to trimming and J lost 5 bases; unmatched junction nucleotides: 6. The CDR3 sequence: CASSYSRNRGETQYF. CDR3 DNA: TGTGCCAGCAGTTACTCACGAAACAGGGGCGAGACCCAGTACTTC.

The CDR3 is CASCDNSNQPQHF. In nucleotides, the CDR3 is TGTGCCAGCTGCGACAATAGCAATCAGCCCCAGCATTTT. The chain couples TRBV2 to TRBJ1-5; D unclear. V shed 8 bases and J shed 0 bases, with 8 bases lying between them. From germline, CDR1 is SNHLY and CDR2 FYNNEI. The CDR3 sequence is 13 residues long.

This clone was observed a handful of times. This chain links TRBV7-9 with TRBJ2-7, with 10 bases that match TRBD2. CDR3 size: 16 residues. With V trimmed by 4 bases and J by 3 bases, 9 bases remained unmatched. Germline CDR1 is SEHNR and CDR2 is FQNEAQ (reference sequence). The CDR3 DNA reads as TGTGCCAGCAGCTCCCAAACCCTAGCGGGAGTCTACGAGCAGTACTTC. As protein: CASSSQTLAGVYEQYF.

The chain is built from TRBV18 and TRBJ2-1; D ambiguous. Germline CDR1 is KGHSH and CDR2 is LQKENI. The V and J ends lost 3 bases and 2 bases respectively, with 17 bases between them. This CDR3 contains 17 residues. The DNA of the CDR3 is TGTGCCAGCTCACCGCCGGGTATTACGGCGCCCTACAATGAGCAGTTCTTC. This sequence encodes CASSPPGITAPYNEQFF.

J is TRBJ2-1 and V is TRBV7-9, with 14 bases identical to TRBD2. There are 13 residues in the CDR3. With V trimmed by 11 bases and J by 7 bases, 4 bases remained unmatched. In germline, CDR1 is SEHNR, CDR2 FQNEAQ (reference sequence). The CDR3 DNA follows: TGTGCCCTCGGACTAGCGGGAGGTAATGAGCAGTTCTTC. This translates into CALGLAGGNEQFF.

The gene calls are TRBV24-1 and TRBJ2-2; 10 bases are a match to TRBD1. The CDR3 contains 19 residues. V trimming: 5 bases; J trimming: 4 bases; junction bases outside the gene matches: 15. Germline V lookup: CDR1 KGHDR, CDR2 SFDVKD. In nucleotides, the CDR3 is TGTGCCACCAGTGCTCAACCGGGACAGGGGACTAAGTTCACCGGGGAGCTGTTTTTT. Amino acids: CATSAQPGQGTKFTGELFF.

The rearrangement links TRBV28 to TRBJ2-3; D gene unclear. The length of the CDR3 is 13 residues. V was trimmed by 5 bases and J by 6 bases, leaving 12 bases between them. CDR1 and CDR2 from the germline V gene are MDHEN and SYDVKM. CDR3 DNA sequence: TGTGCCAGCAGTCGAGGTGGTTCCGATACGCAGTATTTT. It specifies CASSRGGSDTQYF. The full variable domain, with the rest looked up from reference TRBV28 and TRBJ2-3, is DVKVTQSSRYLVKRTGEKVFLECVQDMDHENMFWYRQDPGLGLRLIYFSYDVKMKEKGDIPEGYSVSREKKERFSLILESASTNQTSMYLCASSRGGSDTQYFGPGTRLTVL.

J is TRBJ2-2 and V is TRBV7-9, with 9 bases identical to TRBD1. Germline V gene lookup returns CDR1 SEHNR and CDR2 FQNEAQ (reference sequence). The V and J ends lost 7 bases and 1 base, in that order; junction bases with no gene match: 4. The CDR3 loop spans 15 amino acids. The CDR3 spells CASNRTGENTGELFF. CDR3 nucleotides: TGTGCCAGCAACAGGACAGGGGAGAACACCGGGGAGCTGTTTTTT.

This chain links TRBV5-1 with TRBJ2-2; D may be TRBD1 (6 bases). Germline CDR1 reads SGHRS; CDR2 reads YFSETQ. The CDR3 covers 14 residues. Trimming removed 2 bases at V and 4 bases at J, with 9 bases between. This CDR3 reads CASSLRGTTGELFF. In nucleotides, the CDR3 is TGCGCCAGCAGCTTAAGGGGGACCACCGGGGAGCTGTTTTTT.

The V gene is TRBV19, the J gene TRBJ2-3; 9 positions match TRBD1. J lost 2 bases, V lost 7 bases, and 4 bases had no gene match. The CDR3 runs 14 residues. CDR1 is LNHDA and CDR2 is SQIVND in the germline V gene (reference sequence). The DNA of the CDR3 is TGTGCCAGTACCGGACAGGGGATCACAGATACGCAGTATTTT. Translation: CASTGQGITDTQYF.

CDR3 region: CASSHKQGYNEQFF. The CDR3, as DNA: TGCGCCAGCAGCCACAAACAGGGGTACAATGAGCAGTTCTTC. The chain links TRBV5-1 to TRBJ2-1; 7 bases are a match to TRBD1. After removal of 4 bases from V and 4 bases from J, the junction contained 5 bases not matched to a gene. Germline assignment: CDR1 SGHRS and CDR2 YFSETQ. CDR3 length: 14 amino acids.

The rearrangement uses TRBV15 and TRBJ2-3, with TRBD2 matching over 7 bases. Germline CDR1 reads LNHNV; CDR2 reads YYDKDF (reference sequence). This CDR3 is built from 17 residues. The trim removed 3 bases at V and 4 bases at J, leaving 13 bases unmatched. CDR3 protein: CATSSPALGDYADTQYF. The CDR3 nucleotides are TGTGCCACCAGCAGCCCGGCCCTGGGGGACTATGCAGATACGCAGTATTTT.

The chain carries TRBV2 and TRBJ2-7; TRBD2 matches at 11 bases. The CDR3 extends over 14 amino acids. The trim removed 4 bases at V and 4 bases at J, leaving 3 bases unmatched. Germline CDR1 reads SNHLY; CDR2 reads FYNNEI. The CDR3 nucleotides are TGTGCCAGCAGTGCCTTAGCGGGAGGGTACGAGCAGTACTTC. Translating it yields CASSALAGGYEQYF.

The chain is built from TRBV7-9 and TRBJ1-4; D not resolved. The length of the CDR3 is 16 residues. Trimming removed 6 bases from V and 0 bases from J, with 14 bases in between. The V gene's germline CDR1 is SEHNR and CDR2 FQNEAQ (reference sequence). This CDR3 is CASSPGIFATNEKLFF. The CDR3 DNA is TGTGCCAGCAGTCCCGGGATATTTGCAACTAATGAAAAACTGTTTTTT.

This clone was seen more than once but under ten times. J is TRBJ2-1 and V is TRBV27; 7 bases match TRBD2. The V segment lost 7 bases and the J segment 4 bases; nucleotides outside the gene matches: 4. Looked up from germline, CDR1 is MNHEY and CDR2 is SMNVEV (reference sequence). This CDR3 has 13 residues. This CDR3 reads CASTTGLYNEQFF. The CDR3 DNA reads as TGTGCCAGCACGACGGGACTATACAATGAGCAGTTCTTC.

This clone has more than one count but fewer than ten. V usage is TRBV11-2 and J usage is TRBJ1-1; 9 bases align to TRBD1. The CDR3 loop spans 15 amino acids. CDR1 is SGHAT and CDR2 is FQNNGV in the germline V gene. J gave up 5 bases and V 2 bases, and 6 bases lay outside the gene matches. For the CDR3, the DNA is TGTGCCAGCAGCTTATATACAGGGGGCGGGACTGAAGCTTTCTTT. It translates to CASSLYTGGGTEAFF.

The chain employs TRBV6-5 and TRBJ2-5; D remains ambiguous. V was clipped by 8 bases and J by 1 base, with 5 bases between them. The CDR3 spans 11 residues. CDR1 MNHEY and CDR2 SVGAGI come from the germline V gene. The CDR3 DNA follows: TGTGCCAGCGGCATCCAAGAGACCCAGTACTTC. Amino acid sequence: CASGIQETQYF.

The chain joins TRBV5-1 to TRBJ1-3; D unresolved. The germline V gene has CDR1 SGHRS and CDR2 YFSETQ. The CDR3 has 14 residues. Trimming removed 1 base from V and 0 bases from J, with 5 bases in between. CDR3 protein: CASSLPDSGNTIYF. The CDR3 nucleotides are TGCGCCAGCAGCTTGCCAGACTCTGGAAACACCATATATTTT.

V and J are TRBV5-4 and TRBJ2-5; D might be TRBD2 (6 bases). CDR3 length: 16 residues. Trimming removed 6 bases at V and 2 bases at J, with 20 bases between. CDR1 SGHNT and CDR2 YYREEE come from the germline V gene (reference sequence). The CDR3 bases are TGTGCCAGCACCAATTTAGATGGCGCGGGACAAGAGACCCAGTACTTC. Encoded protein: CASTNLDGAGQETQYF.

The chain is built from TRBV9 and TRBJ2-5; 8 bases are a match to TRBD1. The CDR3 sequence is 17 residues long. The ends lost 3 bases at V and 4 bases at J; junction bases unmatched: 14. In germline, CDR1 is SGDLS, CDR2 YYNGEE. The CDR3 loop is CASSAPYPGQGGETQYF. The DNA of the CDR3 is TGTGCCAGCAGCGCGCCATACCCTGGACAGGGTGGAGAGACCCAGTACTTC.

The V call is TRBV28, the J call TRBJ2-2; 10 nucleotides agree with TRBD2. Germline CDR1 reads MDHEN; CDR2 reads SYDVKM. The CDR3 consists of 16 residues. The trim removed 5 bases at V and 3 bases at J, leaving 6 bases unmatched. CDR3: CASSAGTSVDTGELFF. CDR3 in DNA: TGTGCCAGCAGTGCCGGGACTAGCGTCGACACCGGGGAGCTGTTTTTT.